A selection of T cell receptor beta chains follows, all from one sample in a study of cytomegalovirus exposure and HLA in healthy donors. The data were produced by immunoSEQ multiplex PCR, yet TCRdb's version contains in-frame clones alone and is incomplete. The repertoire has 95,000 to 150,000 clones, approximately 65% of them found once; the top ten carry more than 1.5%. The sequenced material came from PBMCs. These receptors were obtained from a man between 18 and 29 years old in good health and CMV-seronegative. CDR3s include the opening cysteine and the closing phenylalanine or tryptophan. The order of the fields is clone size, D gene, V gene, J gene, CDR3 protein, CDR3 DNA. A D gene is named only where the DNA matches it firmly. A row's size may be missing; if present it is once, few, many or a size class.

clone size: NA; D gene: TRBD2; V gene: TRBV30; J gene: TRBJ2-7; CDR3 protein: CSWSARLAGGNEQYF; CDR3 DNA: TGTTCCTGGAGTGCCAGACTGGCGGGGGGTAACGAGCAGTACTTC
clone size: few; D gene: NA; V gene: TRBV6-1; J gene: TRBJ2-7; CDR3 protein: CASKRDTSTYEQYF; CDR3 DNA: TGTGCCAGCAAACGGGACACCTCTACCTACGAGCAGTACTTC
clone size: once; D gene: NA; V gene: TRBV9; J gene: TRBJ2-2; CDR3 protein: CASSLEGGSTGELFF; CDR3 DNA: TGTGCCAGCAGTCTAGAGGGGGGGAGCACCGGGGAGCTGTTTTTT
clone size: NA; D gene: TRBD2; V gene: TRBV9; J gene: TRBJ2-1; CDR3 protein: CASSVGGGGSNEQFF; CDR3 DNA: TGTGCCAGCAGCGTAGGGGGGGGTGGTTCCAATGAGCAGTTCTTC
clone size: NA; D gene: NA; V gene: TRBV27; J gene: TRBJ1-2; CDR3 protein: CASSFAGAHGYTF; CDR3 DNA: TGTGCCAGCAGTTTTGCAGGGGCGCATGGCTACACCTTC
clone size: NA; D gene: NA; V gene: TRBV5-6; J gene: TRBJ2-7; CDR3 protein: CASSLGGTYEQYF; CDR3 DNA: TGTGCCAGCAGCTTAGGCGGGACCTACGAGCAGTACTTC
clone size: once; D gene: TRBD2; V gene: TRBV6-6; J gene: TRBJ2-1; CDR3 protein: CASSSTSGPYNEQFF; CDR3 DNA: TGTGCCAGCAGCTCGACTAGCGGGCCTTACAATGAGCAGTTCTTC
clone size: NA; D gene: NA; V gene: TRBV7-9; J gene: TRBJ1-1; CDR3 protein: CASSLAVAENREAFF; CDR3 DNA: TGTGCCAGCAGCTTAGCCGTCGCGGAAAATCGTGAAGCTTTCTTT
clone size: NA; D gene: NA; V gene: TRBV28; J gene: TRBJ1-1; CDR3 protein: CASGLNTEAFF; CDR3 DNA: TGTGCCAGTGGGCTGAACACTGAAGCTTTCTTT
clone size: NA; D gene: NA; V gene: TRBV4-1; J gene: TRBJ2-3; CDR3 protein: CASSLPERTTFFIHTQYF; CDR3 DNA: TGCGCCAGCAGCCTACCGGAAAGGACTACATTTTTCATTCATACGCAGTATTTT
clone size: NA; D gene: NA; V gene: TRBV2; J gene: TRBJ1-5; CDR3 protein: CASSDGQPDQPQHF; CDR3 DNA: TGTGCCAGCAGTGATGGACAGCCCGATCAGCCCCAGCATTTT
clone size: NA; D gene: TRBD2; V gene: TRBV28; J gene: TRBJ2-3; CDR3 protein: CASSLGGRGDTQYF; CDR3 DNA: TGTGCCAGCAGTTTAGGCGGGAGGGGAGATACGCAGTATTTT
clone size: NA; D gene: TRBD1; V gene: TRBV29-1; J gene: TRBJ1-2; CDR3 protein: CSVEGQGFPRNGYTF; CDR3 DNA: TGCAGCGTTGAGGGACAGGGGTTCCCCAGGAATGGCTACACCTTC
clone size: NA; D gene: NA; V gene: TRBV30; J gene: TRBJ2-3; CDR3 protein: CAWSVGTDTQYF; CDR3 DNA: TGTGCCTGGAGTGTCGGCACAGATACGCAGTATTTT
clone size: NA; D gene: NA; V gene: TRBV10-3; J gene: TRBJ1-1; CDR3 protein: CAISESGATEAFF; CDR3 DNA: TGTGCCATCAGTGAGTCTGGGGCCACTGAAGCTTTCTTT
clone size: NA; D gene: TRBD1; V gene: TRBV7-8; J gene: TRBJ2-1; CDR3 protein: CASTITRGFNEQFF; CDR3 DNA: TGTGCCAGCACTATAACCAGGGGGTTCAATGAGCAGTTCTTC
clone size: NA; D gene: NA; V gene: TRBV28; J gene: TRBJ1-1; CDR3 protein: CASSLFTVPEAFF; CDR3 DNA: TGTGCCAGCAGTTTATTTACGGTCCCTGAAGCTTTCTTT
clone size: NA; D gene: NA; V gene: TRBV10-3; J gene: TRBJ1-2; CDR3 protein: CAISEGPDGYTF; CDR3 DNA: TGTGCCATCAGCGAGGGCCCTGATGGCTACACCTTC
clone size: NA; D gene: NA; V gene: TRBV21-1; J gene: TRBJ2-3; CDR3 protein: CASSKVDCFPSTDTQYF; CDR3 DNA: TGTGCCAGCAGCAAAGTCGACTGCTTCCCCTCCACAGATACGCAGTATTTT
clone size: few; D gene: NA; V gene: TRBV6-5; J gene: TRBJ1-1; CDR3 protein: CASRGQTNTEAFF; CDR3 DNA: TGTGCCAGCAGAGGACAGACAAACACTGAAGCTTTCTTT
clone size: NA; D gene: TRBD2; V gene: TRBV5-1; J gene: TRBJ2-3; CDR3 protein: CASSLGLAGRFSTDTQYF; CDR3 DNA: TGCGCCAGCAGCTTGGGGCTAGCGGGAAGATTTAGCACAGATACGCAGTATTTT
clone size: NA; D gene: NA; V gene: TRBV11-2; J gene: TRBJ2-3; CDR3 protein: CASSLDRNTDTQYF; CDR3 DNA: TGTGCCAGCAGCTTAGACAGAAACACAGATACGCAGTATTTT
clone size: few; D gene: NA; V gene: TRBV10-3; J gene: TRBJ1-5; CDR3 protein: CAIGQFEPQHF; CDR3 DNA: TGTGCCATCGGACAGTTCGAGCCCCAGCATTTT
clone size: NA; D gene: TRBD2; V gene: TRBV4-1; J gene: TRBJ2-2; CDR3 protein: CASSQRSGLAGGPGELFF; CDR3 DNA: TGCGCCAGCAGCCAACGATCGGGACTAGCGGGAGGGCCCGGGGAGCTGTTTTTT
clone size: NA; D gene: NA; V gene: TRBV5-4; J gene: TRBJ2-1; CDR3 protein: CASSQYYNEQFF; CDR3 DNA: TGTGCCAGCAGCCAGTACTACAATGAGCAGTTCTTC
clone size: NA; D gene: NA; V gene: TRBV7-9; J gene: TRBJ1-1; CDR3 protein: CASSPRTTHTEAFF; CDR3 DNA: TGTGCCAGCAGCCCAAGGACAACCCACACTGAAGCTTTCTTT
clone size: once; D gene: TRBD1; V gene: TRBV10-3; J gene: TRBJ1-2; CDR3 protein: CAIGDRPTNYGYTF; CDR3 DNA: TGTGCCATCGGGGACAGGCCGACTAACTATGGCTACACCTTC
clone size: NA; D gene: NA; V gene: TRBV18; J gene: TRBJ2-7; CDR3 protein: CASSPLAPGSYEQYF; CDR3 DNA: TGTGCCAGCTCACCACTGGCCCCTGGCTCCTACGAGCAGTACTTC
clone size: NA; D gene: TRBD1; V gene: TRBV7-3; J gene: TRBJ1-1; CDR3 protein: CASSADRGTEAFF; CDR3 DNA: TGTGCCAGCAGCGCCGACAGGGGCACTGAAGCTTTCTTT
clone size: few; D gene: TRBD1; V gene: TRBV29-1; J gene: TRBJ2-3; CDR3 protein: CSVEGSDRGDTQYF; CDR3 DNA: TGCAGCGTTGAAGGTTCGGACAGGGGTGATACGCAGTATTTT
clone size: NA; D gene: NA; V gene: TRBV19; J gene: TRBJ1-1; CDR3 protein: CASIMNTEAFF; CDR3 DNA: TGTGCCAGTATTATGAACACTGAAGCTTTCTTT
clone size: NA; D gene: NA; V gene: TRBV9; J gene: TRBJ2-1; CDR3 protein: CASSVAAGSYNEQFF; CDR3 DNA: TGTGCCAGCAGCGTAGCGGCGGGATCCTACAATGAGCAGTTCTTC
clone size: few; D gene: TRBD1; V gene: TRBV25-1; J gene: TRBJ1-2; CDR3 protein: CASSGNGQGIYGYTF; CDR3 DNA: TGTGCCAGCAGTGGGAATGGACAGGGAATCTATGGCTACACCTTC
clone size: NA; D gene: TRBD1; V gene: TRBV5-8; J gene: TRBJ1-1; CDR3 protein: CASSPWTGGVDWVAEAFF; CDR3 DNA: TGTGCCAGCAGCCCCTGGACAGGGGGCGTCGATTGGGTCGCTGAAGCTTTCTTT
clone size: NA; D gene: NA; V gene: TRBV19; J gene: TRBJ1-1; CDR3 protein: CASSFGGPRRAFF; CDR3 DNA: TGTGCCAGTAGCTTCGGGGGGCCCCGAAGGGCTTTCTTT